The entry below gives a single TCR beta chain sequence along with its context. Its specificity is unknown. The data originate from a study of shared clonotypes between healthy human individuals. On the study more broadly: The donor group consisted of two women and three men, aged 18 to 49. Researchers assigned three CD4 naive, three CD4 memory, two CD8 naive and one CD8 memory plate to each donor.

Study-level points and caveats: A handful of donors shared around 5.2% of their naive CD4 clonotypes.

The run depth of the assay was deep. Produced via immunoSEQ multiplex PCR; TCRdb's table is partial and in-frame only. The top ten hold roughly 0.13% of the sample, which has around 2.3 million clones, 90% to 97% seen once. The CDR3 has 14 residues. From germline, CDR1 is LNHDA and CDR2 SQIVND (reference sequence). V lost 6 bases, J lost 6 bases, and 9 bases stayed unmatched. This TCR derives from a young man in good health. Sequenced input: naive CD4+ T cells sorted from blood. Subset meaning: CD45RA+ positively selected. This sequence joins TRBV19 and TRBJ1-2, with 8 bases lining up with TRBD1. CDR3 loop: CASRPGGARNGYTF. The CDR3 nucleotides are TGTGCCAGTAGGCCAGGGGGCGCGAGGAATGGCTACACCTTC.